A selection of T cell receptor beta chains follows, all from one sample in a study of shared clonotypes between healthy human individuals. TCRdb keeps only in-frame clones here, not all; method: immunoSEQ multiplex PCR. In the table there are around 1.9 million clones, 90% to 95% of which are singletons. The sequencing sample was made of naive CD8+ T cells from PBMCs. The receptors come from a man between 18 and 29 years old in good health. Some clones in this sample may be carry-over from other donors' samples. Each CDR3 is given with its conserved first and last residue. The order of the fields is V gene, clone size, D gene, J gene, CDR3 DNA, CDR3 protein. The D gene is left open where the match is weak. Clone size is not always given. Where it is, it says once, few, many or a class for expanded clones.

V gene: TRBV14
clone size: -
D gene: TRBD2
J gene: TRBJ2-1
CDR3 DNA: TGTGCCAGCAGCCGCTTGACTAGCGGGAGCCACAATGAGCAGTTCTTC
CDR3 protein: CASSRLTSGSHNEQFF

V gene: TRBV4-2
clone size: once
D gene: TRBD1
J gene: TRBJ1-5
CDR3 DNA: TGTGCCAGCAGCCAAGATGGGGCAGGGGGCGGTCAGCCCCAGCATTTT
CDR3 protein: CASSQDGAGGGQPQHF

V gene: TRBV7-2
clone size: -
D gene: -
J gene: TRBJ1-3
CDR3 DNA: TGTGCCAGCAGCTTAGGTACGGGGTCTGGAAACACCATATATTTT
CDR3 protein: CASSLGTGSGNTIYF

V gene: TRBV6-5
clone size: -
D gene: TRBD2
J gene: TRBJ2-7
CDR3 DNA: TGTGCCAGCAGTTACTCGATCGGCGGGAGAGGCGAGCAGTACTTC
CDR3 protein: CASSYSIGGRGEQYF

V gene: TRBV9
clone size: -
D gene: TRBD2
J gene: TRBJ2-1
CDR3 DNA: TGTGCCAGCAGCGTAGGTGGGACTAACTCCTACAATGAGCAGTTCTTC
CDR3 protein: CASSVGGTNSYNEQFF

V gene: TRBV7-9
clone size: -
D gene: -
J gene: TRBJ2-2
CDR3 DNA: TGTGCCAGCAGCCCCCTTGAAGGGAGCACCGGGGAGCTGTTTTTT
CDR3 protein: CASSPLEGSTGELFF

V gene: TRBV10-2
clone size: -
D gene: TRBD1
J gene: TRBJ2-7
CDR3 DNA: TGCGCCAGCAGGGTTGACAGGGGCTCCTCTTACGAGCAGTACTTC
CDR3 protein: CASRVDRGSSYEQYF

V gene: TRBV6-1
clone size: -
D gene: -
J gene: TRBJ1-1
CDR3 DNA: TGTGCCAGCAGTGATTGGCAGAGAGGGAACACTGAAGCTTTCTTT
CDR3 protein: CASSDWQRGNTEAFF

V gene: TRBV20-1
clone size: -
D gene: -
J gene: TRBJ2-1
CDR3 DNA: TGCAGCCCCAAGACCCTGAATGAGCAGTTCTTC
CDR3 protein: CSPKTLNEQFF

V gene: TRBV11-2
clone size: -
D gene: -
J gene: TRBJ2-7
CDR3 DNA: TGTGCCAGCAGCCCCCTATGGGACCCGGACATTCCGGGCGAGCAGTACTTC
CDR3 protein: CASSPLWDPDIPGEQYF

V gene: TRBV27
clone size: -
D gene: TRBD1
J gene: TRBJ1-1
CDR3 DNA: TGTGCCAGCGGAACAGGGGGCGTCACTGAAGCTTTCTTT
CDR3 protein: CASGTGGVTEAFF

V gene: TRBV28
clone size: -
D gene: TRBD2
J gene: TRBJ2-5
CDR3 DNA: TGTGCCAGCGCTCTGAGCGGGGGGCTGGGAGAGACCCAGTACTTC
CDR3 protein: CASALSGGLGETQYF

V gene: TRBV4-1
clone size: -
D gene: -
J gene: TRBJ1-1
CDR3 DNA: TGCGCCAGCAGCCAAAATAGGAACACTGAAGCTTTCTTT
CDR3 protein: CASSQNRNTEAFF

V gene: TRBV25-1
clone size: -
D gene: TRBD2
J gene: TRBJ2-3
CDR3 DNA: TGTGCCAGCAGTGAACGGGAGCGGGAGGGCATGGGAGATACGCAGTATTTT
CDR3 protein: CASSEREREGMGDTQYF

V gene: TRBV27
clone size: -
D gene: TRBD2
J gene: TRBJ2-2
CDR3 DNA: TGTGCCAGCAGTTCCCTAGCGGGAGTTTTTGAAACCGGGGAGCTGTTTTTT
CDR3 protein: CASSSLAGVFETGELFF

V gene: TRBV10-3
clone size: -
D gene: TRBD2
J gene: TRBJ2-7
CDR3 DNA: TGTGCCATCAGGGGACTAGCAGGCGAGCAGTACTTC
CDR3 protein: CAIRGLAGEQYF

V gene: TRBV11-2
clone size: -
D gene: -
J gene: TRBJ2-7
CDR3 DNA: TGTGCCAGCAGCGAGGGACGGGACTACGAGCAGTACTTC
CDR3 protein: CASSEGRDYEQYF

V gene: TRBV27
clone size: once
D gene: -
J gene: TRBJ2-3
CDR3 DNA: TGTGCCAGCCGGTGGGGAATCGGCACAGATACGCAGTATTTT
CDR3 protein: CASRWGIGTDTQYF

V gene: TRBV5-1
clone size: -
D gene: -
J gene: TRBJ2-2
CDR3 DNA: TGCGCCAGCAGCTTGGTTGGGGGTCCCGGGGAGCTGTTTTTT
CDR3 protein: CASSLVGGPGELFF

V gene: TRBV4-1
clone size: -
D gene: -
J gene: TRBJ2-7
CDR3 DNA: TGCGCCAGCAGCCAAGAGCAGACAAGGGTCTACGAGCAGTACTTC
CDR3 protein: CASSQEQTRVYEQYF

V gene: TRBV7-9
clone size: -
D gene: -
J gene: TRBJ2-2
CDR3 DNA: TGTGCCAGCAGCTTATCATGGCAGAAATCGACCGGGGAGCTGTTTTTT
CDR3 protein: CASSLSWQKSTGELFF

V gene: TRBV27
clone size: -
D gene: TRBD2
J gene: TRBJ2-1
CDR3 DNA: TGTGCCAGCAGTCCCACTAGCGGGATGCATAATGAGCAGTTCTTC
CDR3 protein: CASSPTSGMHNEQFF

V gene: TRBV5-6
clone size: -
D gene: TRBD1
J gene: TRBJ2-1
CDR3 DNA: TGTGCCAGCAGCTTGGTTGCAGGGGGCTCCTACAATGAGCAGTTCTTC
CDR3 protein: CASSLVAGGSYNEQFF

V gene: TRBV7-6
clone size: -
D gene: -
J gene: TRBJ2-7
CDR3 DNA: TGTGCCAGCAGCTTAAATCCCCAACGCGGGAAGAATTTGGGTGAGCAGTACTTC
CDR3 protein: CASSLNPQRGKNLGEQYF

V gene: TRBV7-9
clone size: -
D gene: -
J gene: TRBJ2-2
CDR3 DNA: TGTGCCACAGTCACCGGGGAATCGAACACCGGGGAGCTGTTTTTT
CDR3 protein: CATVTGESNTGELFF

V gene: TRBV28
clone size: -
D gene: -
J gene: TRBJ2-2
CDR3 DNA: TGTGCCAGCAGTTTCTGGACCGGGGAGCTGTTTTTT
CDR3 protein: CASSFWTGELFF

V gene: TRBV11-2
clone size: -
D gene: -
J gene: TRBJ2-2
CDR3 DNA: TGTGCCAGCAGCGGGAGGAGTCGGCGGACCGGGGAGCTGTTTTTT
CDR3 protein: CASSGRSRRTGELFF

V gene: TRBV19
clone size: -
D gene: -
J gene: TRBJ2-7
CDR3 DNA: TGTGCCAGTAGAACGCCCGGGGCATACGAGCAGTACTTC
CDR3 protein: CASRTPGAYEQYF

V gene: TRBV25-1
clone size: -
D gene: TRBD2
J gene: TRBJ2-1
CDR3 DNA: TGTGCCAGCAGGGAACACGGGACTAGCGATGAGCAGTTCTTC
CDR3 protein: CASREHGTSDEQFF

V gene: TRBV27
clone size: -
D gene: TRBD1
J gene: TRBJ1-1
CDR3 DNA: TGTGCCAGCAGTTCCACAGGGACAGGCCACATGAACACTGAAGCTTTCTTT
CDR3 protein: CASSSTGTGHMNTEAFF

V gene: TRBV15
clone size: few
D gene: -
J gene: TRBJ1-1
CDR3 DNA: TGTGCCACCCAAGGACGGACGAACACTGAAGCTTTCTTT
CDR3 protein: CATQGRTNTEAFF

V gene: TRBV10-1
clone size: -
D gene: -
J gene: TRBJ2-2
CDR3 DNA: TGCGCCAGCAGTGAGATGGGGGGAGACACCGGGGAGCTGTTTTTT
CDR3 protein: CASSEMGGDTGELFF

V gene: TRBV7-9
clone size: -
D gene: -
J gene: TRBJ2-7
CDR3 DNA: TGTGCCAGCAGCTTCGGTGAGGGGAGGAACGAGCAGTACTTC
CDR3 protein: CASSFGEGRNEQYF

V gene: TRBV10-3
clone size: once
D gene: TRBD1
J gene: TRBJ2-3
CDR3 DNA: TGTGCCATCAGTGAGTCGAGGACAGGGAGATTCACAGATACGCAGTATTTT
CDR3 protein: CAISESRTGRFTDTQYF

V gene: TRBV28
clone size: -
D gene: TRBD2
J gene: TRBJ2-1
CDR3 DNA: TGTGCCAGCAGTCTTGGGACTAGCGGATACAATGAGCAGTTCTTC
CDR3 protein: CASSLGTSGYNEQFF

V gene: TRBV27
clone size: once
D gene: TRBD1
J gene: TRBJ1-1
CDR3 DNA: TGTGCCAGCAGAACCCGGACAGGGAAGTTTGAAGCTTTCTTT
CDR3 protein: CASRTRTGKFEAFF

V gene: TRBV18
clone size: -
D gene: -
J gene: TRBJ1-2
CDR3 DNA: TGTGCCAGCTCACCTTCAACCGGGACGGGAAACTATGGCTACACCTTC
CDR3 protein: CASSPSTGTGNYGYTF

V gene: TRBV7-9
clone size: once
D gene: -
J gene: TRBJ1-6
CDR3 DNA: TGTGCCAGCAGCTTAGGTGACTCCCCTCCTCGCCCCCTCCACTTT
CDR3 protein: CASSLGDSPPRPLHF

V gene: TRBV27
clone size: -
D gene: -
J gene: TRBJ1-2
CDR3 DNA: TGTGCCAGCAGCCCCTCGGCGGGGCCCACTGGCTATGGCTACACCTTC
CDR3 protein: CASSPSAGPTGYGYTF

V gene: TRBV7-9
clone size: -
D gene: -
J gene: TRBJ1-5
CDR3 DNA: TGTGCCAGCAGCTCCGGGGCTTTGGAGCCCCAGCATTTT
CDR3 protein: CASSSGALEPQHF

V gene: TRBV6-1
clone size: -
D gene: TRBD1
J gene: TRBJ1-1
CDR3 DNA: TGTGCCAGCAGTGAAGTGGGACAGGGTGGGAACACTGAAGCTTTCTTT
CDR3 protein: CASSEVGQGGNTEAFF

V gene: TRBV11-2
clone size: -
D gene: TRBD2
J gene: TRBJ2-1
CDR3 DNA: TGTGCCAGCAGCCCCAATCGGACTAGCGGGCACAATGAGCAGTTCTTC
CDR3 protein: CASSPNRTSGHNEQFF

V gene: TRBV19
clone size: -
D gene: TRBD1
J gene: TRBJ2-7
CDR3 DNA: TGTGCCAGTAGTATTCAGGGGGTGTCCTACGAGCAGTACTTC
CDR3 protein: CASSIQGVSYEQYF

V gene: TRBV5-8
clone size: few
D gene: -
J gene: TRBJ2-2
CDR3 DNA: TGTGCCAGCAGCTTGCTGCTGAGCGGGGAGCTGTTTTTT
CDR3 protein: CASSLLLSGELFF

V gene: TRBV27
clone size: -
D gene: TRBD1
J gene: TRBJ1-2
CDR3 DNA: TGTGCCAGCAGTTTAGACAGGGGGGATGGCTACACCTTC
CDR3 protein: CASSLDRGDGYTF

V gene: TRBV6-5
clone size: -
D gene: -
J gene: TRBJ2-7
CDR3 DNA: TGTGCCAGCAGCCCTTCACCGGGGGCCTACGAGCAGTACTTC
CDR3 protein: CASSPSPGAYEQYF

V gene: TRBV6-6
clone size: once
D gene: -
J gene: TRBJ2-7
CDR3 DNA: TGTGCCAGCAGTTACCACCCTGAGGACGAGCAGTACTTC
CDR3 protein: CASSYHPEDEQYF

V gene: TRBV19
clone size: -
D gene: -
J gene: TRBJ1-3
CDR3 DNA: TGTGCCAGTAGTATGGGCCCCTCTGGAAACACCATATATTTT
CDR3 protein: CASSMGPSGNTIYF

V gene: TRBV7-9
clone size: -
D gene: -
J gene: TRBJ2-1
CDR3 DNA: TGTGCCAGCAGCTTAGGGGGGGAAATCCCGACCTACAATGAGCAGTTCTTC
CDR3 protein: CASSLGGEIPTYNEQFF

V gene: TRBV4-1
clone size: -
D gene: TRBD1
J gene: TRBJ2-1
CDR3 DNA: TGCGCCAGCAGCCACCGGACAGGGTCATCCTACAATGAGCAATTCTTC
CDR3 protein: CASSHRTGSSYNEQFF

V gene: TRBV6-5
clone size: -
D gene: TRBD1
J gene: TRBJ2-5
CDR3 DNA: TGTGCCAGCAGTTCGGGACAGGAGGACCAGTACTTC
CDR3 protein: CASSSGQEDQYF

V gene: TRBV11-2
clone size: -
D gene: -
J gene: TRBJ2-1
CDR3 DNA: TGTGCCAGCAGCGAGCGGACAGCCCAGCGGAGTAATGAGCAGTTCTTC
CDR3 protein: CASSERTAQRSNEQFF

V gene: TRBV5-6
clone size: few
D gene: TRBD1
J gene: TRBJ1-1
CDR3 DNA: TGTGCCAGCAGCTCCCCCGGGACAGGGGTAGGTGAAGCTTTCTTT
CDR3 protein: CASSSPGTGVGEAFF

V gene: TRBV19
clone size: -
D gene: -
J gene: TRBJ2-2
CDR3 DNA: TGTGCCAGTAGACTTGGGGGAGAGGGCACCGGGGAGCTGTTTTTT
CDR3 protein: CASRLGGEGTGELFF

V gene: TRBV5-1
clone size: -
D gene: -
J gene: TRBJ2-7
CDR3 DNA: TGCGCCAGCAGCTTGGGAATGGGGTCCTACGAGCAGTACTTC
CDR3 protein: CASSLGMGSYEQYF

V gene: TRBV6-1
clone size: -
D gene: -
J gene: TRBJ1-2
CDR3 DNA: TGTGCCAGCAGGTGGTACCCTAACTATGGCTACACCTTC
CDR3 protein: CASRWYPNYGYTF

V gene: TRBV28
clone size: -
D gene: -
J gene: TRBJ1-1
CDR3 DNA: TGTGCCAGCAGTCCTGTGGGGACCACTGAAGCTTTCTTT
CDR3 protein: CASSPVGTTEAFF